The T cell receptor beta chain described here comes from a study of technical replicates of blood from a handful of donors. Using immunoSEQ multiplex PCR, the repertoire was profiled, and TCRdb retains in-frame clones only, with some absent. The data contain roughly 85,000 clones, 94% of them singletons. Trimming removed 3 bases at V and 3 bases at J, with 21 bases between. CDR1 SNHLY and CDR2 FYNNEI come from the germline V gene. The CDR3 is 17 residues long. Sequencing input: T cells isolated from PBMCs. The chain joins TRBV2 to TRBJ2-7; D may be TRBD2 (8 bases). This receptor was taken from a human donor in good health. The CDR3 DNA sequence: TGTGCCAGCAGTGAGGACAGGTTAGGGAGCGGGGGCTACGAGCAGTACTTC. Translation gives CASSEDRLGSGGYEQYF.